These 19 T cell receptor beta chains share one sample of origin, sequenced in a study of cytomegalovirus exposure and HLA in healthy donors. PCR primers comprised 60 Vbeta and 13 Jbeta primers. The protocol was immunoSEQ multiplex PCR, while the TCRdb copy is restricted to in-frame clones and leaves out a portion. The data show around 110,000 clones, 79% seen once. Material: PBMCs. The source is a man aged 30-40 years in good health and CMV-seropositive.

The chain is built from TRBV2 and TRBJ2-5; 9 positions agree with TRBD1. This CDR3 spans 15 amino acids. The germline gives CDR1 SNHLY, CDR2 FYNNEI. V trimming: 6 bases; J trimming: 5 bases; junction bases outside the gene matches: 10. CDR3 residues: CASRRDRVGEETQYF. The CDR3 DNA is TGTGCCAGCAGGCGGGACAGGGTGGGGGAGGAGACCCAGTACTTC.

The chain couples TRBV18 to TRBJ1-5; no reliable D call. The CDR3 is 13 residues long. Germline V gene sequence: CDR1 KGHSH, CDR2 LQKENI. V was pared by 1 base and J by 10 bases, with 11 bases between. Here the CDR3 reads CASSPLLGGPQHF. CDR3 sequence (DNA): TGTGCCAGCTCACCACTCCTCGGTGGTCCCCAGCATTTT. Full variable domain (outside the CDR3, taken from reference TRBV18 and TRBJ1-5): NAGVMQNPRHLVRRRGQEARLRCSPMKGHSHVYWYRQLPEEGLKFMVYLQKENIIDESGMPKERFSAEFPKEGPSILRIQQVVRGDSAAYFCASSPLLGGPQHFGDGTRLSIL.

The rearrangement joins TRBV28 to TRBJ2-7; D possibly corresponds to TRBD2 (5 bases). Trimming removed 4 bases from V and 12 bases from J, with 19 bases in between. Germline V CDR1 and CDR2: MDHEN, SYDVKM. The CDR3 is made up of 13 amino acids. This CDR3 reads CASSSLFPPRGYF. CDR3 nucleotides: TGTGCCAGCAGTTCCCTTTTTCCTCCCCGGGGGTACTTC.

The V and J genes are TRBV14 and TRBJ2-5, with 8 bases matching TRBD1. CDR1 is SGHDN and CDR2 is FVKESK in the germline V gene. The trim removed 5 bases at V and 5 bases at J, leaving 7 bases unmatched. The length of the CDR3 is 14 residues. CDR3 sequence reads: CASSGNRGTETQYF. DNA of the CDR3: TGTGCCAGCAGCGGGAACAGGGGGACGGAGACCCAGTACTTC.

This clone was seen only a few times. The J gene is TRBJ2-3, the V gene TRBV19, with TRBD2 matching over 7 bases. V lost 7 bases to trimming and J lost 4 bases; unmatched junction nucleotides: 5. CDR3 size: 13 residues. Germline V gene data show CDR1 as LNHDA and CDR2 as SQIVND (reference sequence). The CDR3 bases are TGTGCCAGTAAATGGGGGGGTTCAGATACGCAGTATTTT. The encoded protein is CASKWGGSDTQYF.

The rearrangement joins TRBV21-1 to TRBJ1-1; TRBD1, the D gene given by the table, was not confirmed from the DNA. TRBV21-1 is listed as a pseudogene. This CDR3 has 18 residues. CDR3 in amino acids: CASSKVCGAETGGTEAFF. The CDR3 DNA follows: TGTGCCAGCAGCAAAGTTTGTGGCGCCGAGACAGGGGGCACTGAAGCTTTCTTT.

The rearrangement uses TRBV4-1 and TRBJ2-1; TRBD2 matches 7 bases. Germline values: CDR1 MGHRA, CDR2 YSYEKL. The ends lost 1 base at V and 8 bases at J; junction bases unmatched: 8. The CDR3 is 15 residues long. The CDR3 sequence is CASSQGWRERDEQFF. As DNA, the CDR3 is TGCGCCAGCAGCCAAGGGTGGCGGGAGCGAGATGAGCAGTTCTTC.

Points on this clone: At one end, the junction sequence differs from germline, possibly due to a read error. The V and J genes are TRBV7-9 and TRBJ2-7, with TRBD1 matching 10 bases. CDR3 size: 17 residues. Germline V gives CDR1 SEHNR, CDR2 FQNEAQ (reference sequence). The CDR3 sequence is CSSSLVGGGQGYYEQYF. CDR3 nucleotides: TGTTCCAGCAGCTTAGTAGGAGGGGGACAGGGGTACTACGAGCAGTACTTC.

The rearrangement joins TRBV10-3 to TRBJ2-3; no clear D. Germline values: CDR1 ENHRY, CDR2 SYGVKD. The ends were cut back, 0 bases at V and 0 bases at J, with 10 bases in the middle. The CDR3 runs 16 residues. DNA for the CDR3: TGTGCCATCAGTGAGTCGTTCAGCGAGAGCACAGATACGCAGTATTTT. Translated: CAISESFSESTDTQYF.

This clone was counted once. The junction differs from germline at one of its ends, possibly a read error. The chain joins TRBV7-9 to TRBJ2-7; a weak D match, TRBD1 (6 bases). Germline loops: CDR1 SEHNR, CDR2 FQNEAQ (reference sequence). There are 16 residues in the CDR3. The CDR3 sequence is CSSSFPRGLGVYEQYF. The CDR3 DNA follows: TGTTCCAGCAGCTTTCCCAGGGGTCTCGGCGTCTACGAGCAGTACTTC.

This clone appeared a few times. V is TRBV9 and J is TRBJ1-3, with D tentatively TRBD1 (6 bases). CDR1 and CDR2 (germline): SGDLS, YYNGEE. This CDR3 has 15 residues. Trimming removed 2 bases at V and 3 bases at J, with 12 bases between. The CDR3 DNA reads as TGTGCCAGCAGCGTTACAGGGTTATATGGAAACACCATATATTTT. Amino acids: CASSVTGLYGNTIYF.

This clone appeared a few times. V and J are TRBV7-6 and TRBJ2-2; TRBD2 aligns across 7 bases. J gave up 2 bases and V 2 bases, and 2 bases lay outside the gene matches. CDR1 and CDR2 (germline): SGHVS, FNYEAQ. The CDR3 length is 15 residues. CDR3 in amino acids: CASSLREGNTGELFF. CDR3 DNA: TGTGCCAGCAGCTTAAGGGAGGGTAACACCGGGGAGCTGTTTTTT. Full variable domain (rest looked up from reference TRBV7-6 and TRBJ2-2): GAGVSQSPRYKVTKRGQDVALRCDPISGHVSLYWYRQALGQGPEFLTYFNYEAQQDKSGLPNDRFSAERPEGSISTLTIQRTEQRDSAMYRCASSLREGNTGELFFGEGSRLTVL.

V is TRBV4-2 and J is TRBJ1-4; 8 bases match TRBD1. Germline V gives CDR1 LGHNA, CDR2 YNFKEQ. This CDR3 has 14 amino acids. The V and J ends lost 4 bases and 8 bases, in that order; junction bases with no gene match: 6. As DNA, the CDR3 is TGTGCCAGCAGCCCCGGGACAGGTTACGAAAAACTGTTTTTT. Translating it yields CASSPGTGYEKLFF.

CDR3 nucleotides: TGTGCCAGCAGCTTAACCTACAGGGCCGCCGAGCAGTACTTC. Its protein product is CASSLTYRAAEQYF. This rearrangement joins TRBV11-2 to TRBJ2-7, with D perhaps TRBD1 (6 bases). The germline gives CDR1 SGHAT, CDR2 FQNNGV. The V end was cut by 2 bases, the J end by 6 bases, with 14 bases between. The CDR3 is 14 residues long.

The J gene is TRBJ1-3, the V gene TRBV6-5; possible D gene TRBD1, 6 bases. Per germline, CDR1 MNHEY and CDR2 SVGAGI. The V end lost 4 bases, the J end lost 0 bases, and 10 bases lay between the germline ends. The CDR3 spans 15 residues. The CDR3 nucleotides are TGTGCCAGCAGTTTCGACAGGCGCTCTGGAAACACCATATATTTT. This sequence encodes CASSFDRRSGNTIYF.

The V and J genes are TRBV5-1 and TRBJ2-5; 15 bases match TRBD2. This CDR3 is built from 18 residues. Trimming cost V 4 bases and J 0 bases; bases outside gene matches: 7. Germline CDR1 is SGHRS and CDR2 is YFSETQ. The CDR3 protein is CASSLGTSGRSYQETQYF. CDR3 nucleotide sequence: TGCGCCAGCAGCCTAGGGACTAGCGGGAGGTCGTACCAAGAGACCCAGTACTTC.

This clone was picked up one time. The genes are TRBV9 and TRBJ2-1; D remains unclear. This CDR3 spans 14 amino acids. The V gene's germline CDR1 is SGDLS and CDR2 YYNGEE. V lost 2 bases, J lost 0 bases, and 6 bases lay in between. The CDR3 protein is CASSVAPSYNEQFF. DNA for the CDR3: TGTGCCAGCAGCGTGGCCCCCTCCTACAATGAGCAGTTCTTC.

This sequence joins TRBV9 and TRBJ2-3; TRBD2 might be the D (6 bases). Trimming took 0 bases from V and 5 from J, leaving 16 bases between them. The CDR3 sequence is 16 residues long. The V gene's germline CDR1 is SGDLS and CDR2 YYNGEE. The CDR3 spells CASSVDPPGTVDTQYF. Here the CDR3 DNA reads TGTGCCAGCAGCGTAGACCCGCCTGGGACTGTAGATACGCAGTATTTT.

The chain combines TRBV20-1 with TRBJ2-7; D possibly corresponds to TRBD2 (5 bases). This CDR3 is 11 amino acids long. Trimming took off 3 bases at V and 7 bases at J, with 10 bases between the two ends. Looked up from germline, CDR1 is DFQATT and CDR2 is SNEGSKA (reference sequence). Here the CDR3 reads CSARYGGEQYF. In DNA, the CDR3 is TGCAGTGCTAGGTACGGCGGGGAGCAGTACTTC.